This T cell receptor beta chain was captured by sequencing in a study of blood T cells in healthy people across ages. A J-beta primer mix and a sample-barcoded 5' primer were used in a second PCR of about 7 to 12 cycles. TCRdb re-called the 5' RACE reads through MiXCR, storing one row per CDR3 protein. The sample comprises roughly 1,700,000 distinct CDR3 sequences, 28% of which are singletons, and 6.5% to 8.5% rests with the top ten. The individuals who served as donors were healthy Caucasians living in Russia, aged about 6 to 100. The CDR3 has 17 amino acids. V shed 1 base and J shed 5 bases, with 18 bases lying between them.

The chain recombines TRBV12-3 or TRBV12-4 with TRBJ2-1, with D maybe TRBD2 (6 bases). The TCR comes from a woman in her thirties in good health. The sequencing sample was made of blood. CDR3 bases: TGTGCCAGCAGTTTAGTCCAGGTCGCTAGCGACCACAATGAGCAGTTCTTC. Translating it yields CASSLVQVASDHNEQFF.